This T cell receptor (beta chain) was captured in a study of blood T cells in healthy people across ages. Study-wide findings and caveats: Diversity was higher, and naive CD4+ cells more numerous, in long-lived donors than in aged donors. The recorded TCR beta diversity per million T cells decreased in a roughly linear manner with age.

Every donor gave approximately 10 milliliters of peripheral blood. Through a sample-barcoded 5' primer and a J-beta primer mix, a second PCR was run for roughly 6 to 11 cycles. Each single sample gave us at least 3 million CDR3-containing paired-end reads. TCRdb re-analysed the 5' RACE reads in MiXCR, keeping a single row per CDR3 protein. Of about 1.8 million distinct CDR3 sequences listed, about 49% are singletons. Remarks on this clonotype: The antigen remains unidentified.

The germline CDR1 and CDR2 sequences are SGHRS and YFSETQ. Germline trimming cut 7 bases from V and 1 base from J; bases unmatched to any gene: 6. The CDR3 loop spans 14 amino acids. Sequenced sample: blood. This chain links TRBV5-1 with TRBJ2-3; 7 bases agree with TRBD2. This sequence was found in a woman aged 40 to 50 in good health. CDR3 bases: TGCGCCAGCGGGGAGGGAGATCGCACAGATACGCAGTATTTT. Its translation: CASGEGDRTDTQYF.